Listed here are 16 T cell receptor beta chains from one sample, sequenced in a study of cytomegalovirus exposure and HLA in healthy donors. Primers included in the PCR were 60 Vbeta and 13 Jbeta primers. Data came from immunoSEQ multiplex PCR; TCRdb stores just in-frame clones and leaves some out. There are roughly 130,000 clones in the sample; 75% to 85% occur only once, and more than 2.5% lies in the top ten. The sample comprised PBMCs. These receptors were obtained from a male donor in good health and CMV-seronegative.

The CDR3 loop reads CATSGRNYGYTF. The CDR3 bases are TGTGCCACCTCGGGGAGGAACTATGGCTACACCTTC. This sequence joins TRBV6-5 and TRBJ1-2; no firm D call. In germline, CDR1 is MNHEY, CDR2 SVGAGI. Trimming pared 10 bases from V and 2 bases from J, leaving 11 bases between. The CDR3 consists of 12 residues.

Regarding this clone: An end of the junction differs from the germline gene, which may be a read error. The rearrangement uses TRBV19 and TRBJ2-7, with a tentative D call TRBD1 (6 bases). Germline CDR1 LNHDA, CDR2 SQIVND (reference sequence). The length of the CDR3 is 14 residues. The CDR3 spells CASSADSRSYKQYF. In nucleotides, the CDR3 is TGTGCCAGTAGTGCGGACAGCCGCTCCTACAAGCAGTACTTC.

CDR3 region: CASGREYTEAFF. CDR3 bases: TGTGCCAGCGGACGGGAGTACACTGAAGCTTTCTTT. The chain uses TRBV25-1 and TRBJ1-1; D is ambiguous. Deletions cut 8 bases from V and 3 bases from J, with 10 bases between. Germline V gene sequence: CDR1 MGHDK, CDR2 SYGVNS. CDR3 length equals 12 residues.

The gene calls are TRBV7-2 and TRBJ1-1; D gene unclear. The CDR3 runs to 14 residues. Trimming stripped 3 bases from V and 0 bases from J, with 8 bases between. Germline-derived CDR1 and CDR2 are SGHTA and FQGNSA. The CDR3 sequence is CASSLRAMNTEAFF. In nucleotides, the CDR3 is TGTGCCAGCAGCTTGAGAGCAATGAACACTGAAGCTTTCTTT.

The CDR3 spells CSSGGGNTEAFF. In nucleotides, the CDR3 is TGCAGCTCCGGGGGGGGGAACACTGAAGCTTTCTTT. This chain joins TRBV29-1 and TRBJ1-1, with TRBD1 as a possible D gene (5 bases). The CDR3 loop spans 12 amino acids. Germline CDR1 and CDR2: SQVTM and ANQGSEA. The V gene lost 8 bases and the J gene lost 1 base, with 11 bases spanning the gap.

The CDR3 coding sequence is TGTGCCAGCAGCCTAAACACGGGACATAGTTTCTTC. Amino acids: CASSLNTGHSFF. The chain has TRBV7-9 and TRBJ2-1; D might be TRBD1 (6 bases). Trimming cost V 5 bases and J 16 bases, with 18 bases left between them. Germline lookup yields CDR1 SEHNR and CDR2 FQNEAQ (reference sequence). The CDR3 sequence is 12 residues long.

This clone was counted a few times. The chain joins TRBV6-4 to TRBJ2-1; 15 bases match TRBD2. V shed 0 bases, J shed 6 bases, and the junction held 0 bases outside the gene matches. The CDR3 runs 16 residues. The germline CDR1 and CDR2 sequences are MRHNA and SNTAGT. The CDR3 here is CASSDSGLAGGNEQFF. CDR3 DNA sequence: TGTGCCAGCAGTGACTCGGGACTAGCGGGGGGCAATGAGCAGTTCTTC.

Turning to this clone: At one end the junction does not follow the germline gene, possibly because of a read error. The chain links TRBV7-9 to TRBJ2-7, with 7 bases that match TRBD1. Germline V lookup: CDR1 SEHNR, CDR2 FQNEAQ (reference sequence). The CDR3 runs 14 residues. Here the CDR3 DNA reads TGTTCCAGCAGCGTTAGGGACAGAGGCTACGAGCAGTACTTC. Protein: CSSSVRDRGYEQYF.

V and J are TRBV29-1 and TRBJ1-1; no firm D call. V lost 4 bases to trimming and J lost 1 base, with 10 bases between them. There are 13 residues in the CDR3. Germline-derived CDR1 and CDR2 are SQVTM and ANQGSEA. This chain's CDR3 is CSVVKVANTEAFF. The CDR3 DNA reads as TGCAGCGTTGTTAAAGTGGCGAACACTGAAGCTTTCTTT. Complete variable domain (other parts from reference TRBV29-1 and TRBJ1-1): SAVISQKPSRDICQRGTSLTIQCQVDSQVTMMFWYRQQPGQSLTLIATANQGSEATYESGFVIDKFPISRPNLTFSTLTVSNMSPEDSSIYLCSVVKVANTEAFFGQGTRLTVV.

This clone was found once. The chain combines TRBV9 with TRBJ1-6, with 9 bases that match TRBD1. V lost 3 bases to trimming and J lost 7 bases; unmatched junction nucleotides: 5. The CDR3 contains 15 residues. CDR1 SGDLS and CDR2 YYNGEE come from the germline V gene. CDR3 sequence reads: CASSAQQGANSPLHF. CDR3 DNA sequence: TGTGCCAGCAGCGCCCAACAGGGGGCGAATTCACCCCTCCACTTT.

The chain combines TRBV27 with TRBJ2-7; D is unclear. V was clipped by 2 bases and J by 3 bases, with 20 bases between them. CDR3 length equals 17 residues. In germline, CDR1 is MNHEY, CDR2 SMNVEV (reference sequence). As DNA, the CDR3 is TGTGCCAGCAGTTTAGACGTCAATCGGCGAGGTGGCTACGAGCAGTACTTC. It translates to CASSLDVNRRGGYEQYF.

The genes are TRBV4-1 and TRBJ2-2; D is undetermined. The CDR3 runs 14 residues. Germline V gene sequence: CDR1 MGHRA, CDR2 YSYEKL. The V gene lost 0 bases and the J gene lost 4 bases, with 6 bases spanning the gap. The DNA for the CDR3 is TGCGCCAGCAGCCAAGATCAGGTCACCGGGGAGCTGTTTTTT. Its translation: CASSQDQVTGELFF.

J is TRBJ2-7 and V is TRBV19; 10 nucleotides match TRBD2. The germline V gene encodes CDR1 LNHDA and CDR2 SQIVND (reference sequence). This CDR3 is built from 14 residues. V gave up 9 bases and J gave up 2 bases; unmatched junction bases: 7. The CDR3 region is CASGLAALPYEQYF. The DNA of the CDR3 is TGTGCCAGCGGACTAGCGGCTCTTCCCTACGAGCAGTACTTC. The full variable domain, with the rest looked up from reference TRBV19 and TRBJ2-7, is DGGITQSPKYLFRKEGQNVTLSCEQNLNHDAMYWYRQDPGQGLRLIYYSQIVNDFQKGDIAEGYSVSREKKESFPLTVTSAQKNPTAFYLCASGLAALPYEQYFGPGTRLTVT.

This clone was detected only once. CDR3 bases: TGTGCCAGCGGCAGATTCGGGGAAAAACTGTTTTTT. This encodes CASGRFGEKLFF. The chain couples TRBV27 to TRBJ1-4; D is unclear. The germline V gene has CDR1 MNHEY and CDR2 SMNVEV (reference sequence). This CDR3 spans 12 amino acids. V was cut by 8 bases and J by 8 bases, with 12 bases left in between. Based on the CDR3 plus reference TRBV27 and TRBJ1-4, the full variable domain is EAQVTQNPRYLITVTGKKLTVTCSQNMNHEYMSWYRQDPGLGLRQIYYSMNVEVTDKGDVPEGYKVSRKEKRNFPLILESPSPNQTSLYFCASGRFGEKLFFGSGTQLSVL.

The J gene is TRBJ1-1, the V gene TRBV5-1, with 9 bases matching TRBD1. The CDR3 length is 15 residues. J gave up 5 bases and V 2 bases, and 7 bases lay outside the gene matches. From germline, CDR1 is SGHRS and CDR2 YFSETQ. In nucleotides, the CDR3 is TGCGCCAGCAGCTTTACAGGGGGCGATGAGACTGAAGCTTTCTTT. Its translation is CASSFTGGDETEAFF.

The chain carries TRBV7-2 and TRBJ2-3; tentative D call: TRBD2 (6 bases). V lost 6 bases, J lost 2 bases, and 15 bases lay in between. Germline lookup yields CDR1 SGHTA and CDR2 FQGNSA. This CDR3 contains 15 residues. Here the CDR3 DNA reads TGTGCCAGCAGTTACGGGGCGGGGAACACAGATACGCAGTATTTT. This sequence encodes CASSYGAGNTDTQYF.